This is a list of T cell receptor beta chains from one sample in a study of blood T cell repertoires in COVID-19. Measured with immunoSEQ multiplex PCR; TCRdb has only the in-frame clones, and not every one. Of 90,000 to 120,000 clones listed, about three quarters are singletons. Sequences were obtained from peripheral blood. These TCRs come from a man aged 65-85 years with acute or convalescent COVID-19. Both conserved end residues are part of each CDR3. The D gene is left open where the match is weak. Clone size is stated in some rows and not others, as once, few, many or a class when expanded.

.	TRBJ2-2	TRBV19	TRBD1	TGTGCCAGTAGTCCCGACAGGGTGGGCACCGGGGAGCTGTTTTTT	CASSPDRVGTGELFF
.	TRBJ1-2	TRBV3-1/TRBV3-2	TRBD1	TGTGCCAGCAGCCATGTACAGGGGGGCGTTCCAAGGGGCTACACCTTC	CASSHVQGGVPRGYTF
few	TRBJ1-2	TRBV9	TRBD1	TGTGCCAGCAGCGTAGATCGGGACAGGGGGCAAAGCTGGGATGGCTACACCTTC	CASSVDRDRGQSWDGYTF
.	TRBJ1-6	TRBV19	.	TGTGCCAGTAGTTCTCTCGCGCAGGGCAATTCACCCCTCCACTTT	CASSSLAQGNSPLHF
.	TRBJ1-3	TRBV9	.	TGTGCCAGCAGCGTAGGAGACGGTCCTAAGAGGGGAAACACCATATATTTT	CASSVGDGPKRGNTIYF
.	TRBJ1-2	TRBV5-4	.	TGTGCCAGCAGCTGGATGGGCGCCCCTAACTATGGCTACACCTTC	CASSWMGAPNYGYTF
.	TRBJ1-1	TRBV6-2/TRBV6-3	TRBD1	TGTGCCAGCAGTCGGACAGGGGCAGGGACTGAAGCTTTCTTT	CASSRTGAGTEAFF
.	TRBJ1-1	TRBV25-1	.	TGTGCCAGCAGTGGAGACAGCAGGAACACTGAAGCTTTCTTT	CASSGDSRNTEAFF
once	TRBJ1-6	TRBV5-1	TRBD1	TGCGCCAGCAGCTCGGACCGGGACAGTAATTCACCCCTCCACTTT	CASSSDRDSNSPLHF
.	TRBJ2-7	TRBV5-5	TRBD1	TGTGCCAGCAGCCCCGGTGGGACAGGGATCTACGAGCAGTACTTC	CASSPGGTGIYEQYF
.	TRBJ2-3	TRBV19	TRBD1	TGTGCCAGTACCCCCGGGACAGCCGTCGGCACAGATACGCAGTATTTT	CASTPGTAVGTDTQYF
.	TRBJ2-1	TRBV19	.	TGTGCCAGTACCCTTAACCGGGACACATACAATGAGCAGTTCTTC	CASTLNRDTYNEQFF
.	TRBJ2-2	TRBV25-1	.	TGTGCCAGCAGTGAAGCCAGGGTTGGCGGGGAGCTGTTTTTT	CASSEARVGGELFF
.	TRBJ1-1	TRBV2	TRBD1	TGTGCCAGCAGTGCACGGACAGGGTTTACTGAAGCTTTCTTT	CASSARTGFTEAFF
.	TRBJ2-3	TRBV29-1	TRBD2	TGCAGCGCCAGCCAAGCGGGGGGGGGCACAGATACGCAGTATTTT	CSASQAGGGTDTQYF
.	TRBJ1-6	TRBV6-5	.	TGTGCCAGCAGGCTGACACCGAATAATTCACCCCTCCACTTT	CASRLTPNNSPLHF
.	TRBJ1-1	TRBV6-5	TRBD1	TGTGCCAGCAAGGGGGCCGGTTCTGAAGCTTTCTTT	CASKGAGSEAFF
.	TRBJ2-5	TRBV6-6	TRBD2	TGTGCCAGCAGTCGCTTCGGCGGGGGGACTCAATCACAAGAGACCCAGTACTTC	CASSRFGGGTQSQETQYF
.	TRBJ2-1	TRBV27	.	TGTGCCAGCAGTTTAACAGGTTACTACAATGAGCAGTTCTTC	CASSLTGYYNEQFF
.	TRBJ2-1	TRBV19	.	TGTGCCAGTAGTCCTCAGCGTATGGGCAATGAGCAGTTCTTC	CASSPQRMGNEQFF
.	TRBJ1-2	TRBV5-6	.	TGTGCCAGCAGCTTGAGTAGTACAGGGCTCACTAACTATGGCTACACCTTC	CASSLSSTGLTNYGYTF
.	TRBJ1-2	TRBV7-9	TRBD1	TGTGCCAGCAGCAGGACAGGAACCGACTATGGCTACACCTTC	CASSRTGTDYGYTF
.	TRBJ1-4	TRBV11-2	TRBD1	TGTGCCAGCAGCGAAACATACAGGGGGTTTATTGAAAAACTGTTTTTT	CASSETYRGFIEKLFF
.	TRBJ1-2	TRBV6-2/TRBV6-3	TRBD1	TGTGCCAGCAGTGACAGGGGGGATGGCTACACCTTC	CASSDRGDGYTF
few	TRBJ2-7	TRBV9	.	TGTGCCAGCAGCGTAGCTGAACGGGGGGAGCAGTACTTC	CASSVAERGEQYF
.	TRBJ2-1	TRBV24-1	TRBD1	TGTGCCACCAGTGAGAGGGACAGTGGAGAGCAGTTCTTC	CATSERDSGEQFF
.	TRBJ1-2	TRBV6-5	.	TGTGCCAGCAGTTTGCTGGACAGCAACTATGGCTACACCTTC	CASSLLDSNYGYTF
.	TRBJ2-3	TRBV18	.	TGTGCCAGCTCACCACCGCGTGGAGGGTACACAGATACGCAGTATTTT	CASSPPRGGYTDTQYF